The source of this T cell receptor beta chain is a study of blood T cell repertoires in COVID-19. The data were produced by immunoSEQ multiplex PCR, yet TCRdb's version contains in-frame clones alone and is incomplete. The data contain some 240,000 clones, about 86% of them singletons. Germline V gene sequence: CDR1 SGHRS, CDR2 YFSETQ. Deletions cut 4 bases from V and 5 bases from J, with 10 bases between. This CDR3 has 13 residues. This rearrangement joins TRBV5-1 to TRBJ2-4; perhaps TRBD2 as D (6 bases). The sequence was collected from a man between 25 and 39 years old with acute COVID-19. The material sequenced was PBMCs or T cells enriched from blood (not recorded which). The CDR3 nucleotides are TGCGCCAGCAGCCGGGGAGGTGAAAACATTCAGTACTTC. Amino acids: CASSRGGENIQYF.